What follows are 29 T cell receptor beta chains derived from one specimen sequenced in a study of prognosis after radiotherapy for stage I lung cancer. Two-round multiplex PCR amplified TCR beta CDR3 from genomic DNA. First-round PCR employed TRBV- and TRBJ-specific primers for each gene. TCRdb re-called the multiplex PCR reads with MiXCR, one entry per CDR3 protein. The sample lists 20,000 to 30,000 distinct CDR3 sequences, roughly 40% occurring once. This specimen consisted of PBMCs, obtained before or after stereotactic body radiation therapy (not recorded which). These receptors all stem from a donor at least 50 years old with non-small cell lung cancer.

This clonotype was seen ten or more times. The genes are TRBV5-4 and TRBJ2-5; the D is unclear. The CDR3 runs 13 residues. V lost 3 bases, J lost 2 bases, and 8 bases lay in between. The germline gives CDR1 SGHNT, CDR2 YYREEE (reference sequence). As DNA, the CDR3 is TGTGCCAGCAGCTCGAGAGGTCAAGAGACCCAGTACTTC. Its translation: CASSSRGQETQYF.

This clonotype came up many times. J is TRBJ1-6 and V is TRBV4-2, with D possibly TRBD1 on 6 matching bases. Trimming removed 6 bases from V and 8 bases from J, with 17 bases in between. Germline CDR1 is LGHNA and CDR2 is YNFKEQ. There are 15 residues in the CDR3. DNA for the CDR3: TGTGCCAGCAGGACAAACAGGGATTATGATTCACCCCTCCACTTT. This translates into CASRTNRDYDSPLHF.

This clonotype was observed many times. The chain combines TRBV29-1 with TRBJ2-1, with D hard to call. V lost 3 bases to trimming and J lost 5 bases, with 8 bases between them. From germline, CDR1 is SQVTM and CDR2 ANQGSEA. This CDR3 has 12 amino acids. The CDR3 bases are TGCAGCGTTGATAGTCTACACAATGAGCAGTTCTTC. Translation: CSVDSLHNEQFF.

With respect to this clonotype: The junction shows a germline mismatch at one end, possibly a read error. J is TRBJ2-7 and V is TRBV20-1; 7 nucleotides align to TRBD1. The CDR3 sequence is 15 residues long. Looked up from germline, CDR1 is DFQATT and CDR2 is SNEGSKA (reference sequence). CDR3 bases: TGTAGTGCTAGAGAGCGAGTGACAGGGTCCTACGAGCAGTACTTC. Its protein product is CSARERVTGSYEQYF.

Concerning this clonotype: This sequence may be a read error, since a much larger clone differs from it by one base. The chain employs TRBV6-1 and TRBJ1-5, with unresolved D. Germline-derived CDR1 and CDR2 are MNHNS and SASEGT. The CDR3 runs to 14 residues. The CDR3 here is CASSEILSNQPQRF. The CDR3, as DNA: TGTGCCAGCAGTGAAATTTTAAGCAATCAGCCCCAGCGTTTT.

This clonotype occurred many times. The V and J genes are TRBV28 and TRBJ1-5; D unresolved. V was clipped by 2 bases and J by 3 bases, with 17 bases between them. Germline CDR1 MDHEN, CDR2 SYDVKM. The CDR3 is 17 residues long. CDR3 protein: CASSLVSGRALNQPQHF. The CDR3 coding sequence is TGTGCCAGCAGTTTAGTTTCGGGCAGAGCCCTCAATCAGCCCCAGCATTTT.

A remark on this clonotype: Since a much larger clone is just one base distant, this may be a read error. V and J are TRBV6-1 and TRBJ1-1; 7 bases fit TRBD1. The CDR3 length is 14 residues. Germline loops: CDR1 MNHNS, CDR2 SASEGT. V shed 5 bases and J 3 bases; nucleotides not matched to a gene: 6. CDR3 bases: TGTGCCAGCAGTCGACAGGGATTGGACACTGAAGCTTTCTTT. It translates to CASSRQGLDTEAFF.

This clonotype was observed at least ten times. This chain connects TRBV10-2 to TRBJ2-3; TRBD1 agrees at 10 bases. The CDR3 spans 14 residues. The V segment lost 5 bases and the J segment 9 bases; nucleotides outside the gene matches: 8. Germline V gives CDR1 WSHSY, CDR2 SAAADI. The CDR3 nucleotides are TGCGCCAGCAGTAACGGACAGGGGGATGGGACGCAGTATTTT. It encodes CASSNGQGDGTQYF.

Relative to its sample, this clonotype is medium-sized. V usage is TRBV27 and J usage is TRBJ1-6; 8 bases agree with TRBD1. The germline V gene encodes CDR1 MNHEY and CDR2 SMNVEV (reference sequence). Trimming at V came to 6 bases and at J to 10 bases, leaving 5 bases not matched to a gene. The CDR3 spans 13 residues. CDR3 in amino acids: CASSPRQGSPLHF. In DNA form, the CDR3 reads TGTGCCAGCAGCCCTAGACAGGGGTCACCCCTCCACTTT.

As to this clonotype: One base away lies a much larger clone, so this may be a sequencing read error. The chain couples TRBV20-1 to TRBJ2-3; TRBD2 agrees at 8 bases. Germline CDR1 reads DFQATT; CDR2 reads SNEGSKA (reference sequence). The CDR3 spans 16 residues. CDR3: CRATTTSGLYTDMQYF. The CDR3 DNA is TGCAGGGCAACGACCACTAGCGGTCTTTACACAGATATGCAGTATTTT.

J is TRBJ2-7 and V is TRBV19; either TRBD1 or TRBD2 may fit D (6 bases each). The CDR3 is 16 residues long. V gave up 5 bases and J gave up 7 bases, with 24 bases separating them. Per the germline V gene, CDR1 is LNHDA and CDR2 is SQIVND (reference sequence). The CDR3 coding sequence is TGTGCCAGTAGTGCCTTCTTGCAAGGGGGGAGCCCAGAGCAGTACTTC. This translates into CASSAFLQGGSPEQYF.

Concerning this clonotype: A read error is likely, as this CDR3 ends without the conserved phenylalanine or tryptophan. The chain links TRBV5-6 to TRBJ2-7, with D maybe TRBD2 (6 bases). The CDR3 runs to 15 residues. The V gene's germline CDR1 is SGHDT and CDR2 YYEEEE. Trimming stripped 4 bases from V and 3 bases from J, with 17 bases between. The CDR3 loop reads CASSRLSARGYEQYL. CDR3 DNA sequence: TGTGCCAGCAGCCGGTTATCGGCGCGGGGCTACGAGCAGTACCTC.

CDR3 residues: CASSPAGETQYF. The CDR3 nucleotides read TGTGCCAGCAGTCCCGCCGGGGAGACCCAGTACTTC. J is TRBJ2-5 and V is TRBV28; no clear D gene. Per the germline V gene, CDR1 is MDHEN and CDR2 is SYDVKM. Trimming pared 5 bases from V and 5 bases from J, leaving 9 bases between. The CDR3 loop spans 12 amino acids.

This clonotype was seen repeatedly, ten times or more. This chain links TRBV6-2 or TRBV6-3 with TRBJ1-5; D unclear. Trimming stripped 0 bases from V and 0 bases from J, with 18 bases between. Germline V gives CDR1 MNHEY, CDR2 SVGEGT. CDR3 length equals 19 residues. The CDR3 is CASSYSMTHGSNSNQPQHF. The CDR3 nucleotides read TGTGCCAGCAGTTACTCGATGACGCATGGATCAAATAGCAATCAGCCCCAGCATTTT.

This clonotype was counted many times. The rearrangement links TRBV20-1 to TRBJ2-5; TRBD2 matches 8 bases. From germline, CDR1 is DFQATT and CDR2 SNEGSKA (reference sequence). This CDR3 is built from 15 residues. The V and J ends lost 6 bases and 5 bases, in that order; junction bases with no gene match: 14. CDR3 sequence (DNA): TGCAGTGCGCAACAGGTTCGGGGGGGCCGCGAGACCCAGTACTTC. This encodes CSAQQVRGGRETQYF.

This clonotype is labeled as medium-sized. CDR3 region: CASSTGQGASNYGYTF. DNA for the CDR3: TGTGCCAGCAGCACGGGACAGGGGGCGTCGAACTATGGCTACACCTTC. The V gene is TRBV6-4, the J gene TRBJ1-2, with TRBD1 matching 12 bases. This CDR3 comprises 16 residues. The V gene's germline CDR1 is MRHNA and CDR2 SNTAGT. V lost 6 bases, J lost 2 bases, and 7 bases stayed unmatched.

There are many counts of this clonotype. The chain employs TRBV7-9 and TRBJ2-2, with 8 bases matching TRBD2. J was trimmed by 2 bases and V by 10 bases; bases with no gene match: 12. Looked up from germline, CDR1 is SEHNR and CDR2 is FQNEAQ (reference sequence). This CDR3 is 16 amino acids long. CDR3 sequence reads: CATLGRREGNTGELFF. Written as DNA, the CDR3 is TGTGCCACCTTGGGGAGACGGGAGGGCAACACCGGGGAGCTGTTTTTT. Combining the CDR3 with reference TRBV7-9 and TRBJ2-2 gives the whole variable domain DTGVSQNPRHKITKRGQNVTFRCDPISEHNRLYWYRQTLGQGPEFLTYFQNEAQLEKSRLLSDRFSAERPKGSFSTLEIQRTEQGDSAMYLCATLGRREGNTGELFFGEGSRLTVL.

Concerning this clonotype itself: A much larger clone differs by one base, so this may be a read error. This chain connects TRBV5-1 to TRBJ2-5, with D possibly TRBD2 on 6 matching bases. The V gene lost 4 bases and the J gene lost 5 bases, with 18 bases spanning the gap. The germline CDR1 and CDR2 sequences are SGHRS and YFSETQ. The CDR3 spans 15 residues. CDR3 region: CASSPTSGEGETQYF. The CDR3 coding sequence is TGCGCCAGCAGCCCCACTTCGGGGGAAGGGGAGACCCAGTACTTC.

This clonotype came up many times. This chain links TRBV9 with TRBJ1-3, with D uncertain. There are 15 residues in the CDR3. From germline, CDR1 is SGDLS and CDR2 YYNGEE. The V gene lost 0 bases and the J gene lost 4 bases, with 11 bases spanning the gap. DNA of the CDR3: TGTGCCAGCAGCGTAGGGCGATTTGCGGGAAACACCATATATTTT. Translated: CASSVGRFAGNTIYF. Full variable domain (outside the CDR3, taken from reference TRBV9 and TRBJ1-3): DSGVTQTPKHLITATGQRVTLRCSPRSGDLSVYWYQQSLDQGLQFLIQYYNGEERAKGNILERFSAQQFPDLHSELNLSSLELGDSALYFCASSVGRFAGNTIYFGEGSWLTVV.

The chain is built from TRBV6-5 and TRBJ2-1; 7 bases fit TRBD2. The CDR3 loop spans 15 amino acids. J lost 4 bases, V lost 10 bases, and 13 bases had no gene match. CDR1 is MNHEY, CDR2 SVGAGI, per germline. CDR3 bases: TGTGCCATCAGCCCAACTATCGGGGGGTACAATGAGCAGTTCTTC. It codes for CAISPTIGGYNEQFF.

Comment on this clonotype: Because the CDR3 is missing its conserved closing phenylalanine or tryptophan, this is likely a read error. This rearrangement joins TRBV6-1 to TRBJ1-6; D is uncertain. Germline CDR1 and CDR2: MNHNS and SASEGT. CDR3 length: 16 residues. In DNA, the CDR3 is TGTGCCAGTAGTGAACGCACAGACTCTTATAATTCACCCCTCCACCTT. This encodes CASSERTDSYNSPLHL.

Remarks on this clonotype: A much larger clone differs from this one at a single base, so this may be a read error. The chain recombines TRBV12-3 or TRBV12-4 with TRBJ2-5, with a weak D call TRBD2 (5 bases). The CDR3 runs 15 residues. V lost 1 base and J lost 2, with 11 bases in between. Here the CDR3 reads CASSLGGWEQETQYF. In DNA form, the CDR3 reads TGTGCCAGCAGTTTAGGCGGGTGGGAACAAGAGACCCAGTACTTC.

Of note for this clonotype: This sequence may be a read error, since a much larger clone differs from it by one base. The chain links TRBV6-5 to TRBJ2-2; the D call may be TRBD1 or TRBD2 (5 bases each). The V end was cut by 2 bases, the J end by 6 bases, with 13 bases between. The germline V gene encodes CDR1 MNHEY and CDR2 SVGAGI. The CDR3 consists of 15 residues. In DNA form, the CDR3 reads TGTGCCAGCAGTTACAGTACCCGAGGGGCCGGGGAGCTGTTTTTT. This encodes CASSYSTRGAGELFF.

This clonotype was seen at least ten times. The chain links TRBV5-1 to TRBJ2-3; TRBD2 aligns across 10 bases. CDR1 is SGHRS, CDR2 YFSETQ, per germline. The CDR3 length is 16 residues. V dropped 0 bases and J dropped 6; count of bases not matched to a gene: 7. The CDR3: CASSLVEAGGPDTQYF. The CDR3 DNA reads TGCGCCAGCAGCTTGGTTGAAGCGGGGGGGCCCGATACGCAGTATTTT.

This clonotype occurred many times. The V call is TRBV11-2, the J call TRBJ2-5; D unclear. The germline gives CDR1 SGHAT, CDR2 FQNNGV. CDR3 length: 13 residues. Between the trimmed V and J ends, which lost 1 base and 3 bases, there was a span of 6 bases. In nucleotides, the CDR3 is TGTGCCAGCAGCTTAGGTCGGAAAGAGACCCAGTACTTC. It encodes CASSLGRKETQYF.

This clonotype showed up many times. This chain connects TRBV20-1 to TRBJ2-5; D is possibly TRBD2 (6 bases). This CDR3 is 17 amino acids long. The germline gives CDR1 DFQATT, CDR2 SNEGSKA (reference sequence). Between the trimmed V and J ends, which lost 2 bases and 2 bases, there was a span of 21 bases. This chain's CDR3 is CSARSLKLAVIQETQYF. CDR3 DNA: TGCAGTGCTAGATCCCTGAAGTTAGCGGTAATACAAGAGACCCAGTACTTC.

This clonotype has ten or more counts. The J gene is TRBJ2-1, the V gene TRBV5-1; 8 nucleotides line up with TRBD2. CDR1 and CDR2 (germline): SGHRS, YFSETQ. Germline trimming cut 4 bases from V and 5 bases from J; bases unmatched to any gene: 8. The CDR3 covers 15 residues. The CDR3 DNA sequence: TGCGCCAGCAGCCCAAGCGGGAGTTCCCACAATGAGCAGTTCTTC. As protein: CASSPSGSSHNEQFF.

This clonotype was recorded at least ten times. This chain connects TRBV11-3 to TRBJ2-1, with 8 bases that match TRBD2. V was clipped by 1 base and J by 9 bases; unmatched bases: 11. The CDR3 has 16 residues. Germline CDR1 is SGHNT and CDR2 is YENEEA. This CDR3 is CASSLGASGPTGEQFF. DNA for the CDR3: TGTGCCAGCAGCTTAGGGGCTAGCGGGCCCACGGGTGAGCAGTTCTTC.

This clonotype was picked up one time. A much larger clone sits a single nucleotide away, making a read error possible. The V gene is TRBV6-2 or TRBV6-3, the J gene TRBJ2-5; no firm D call. This CDR3 region has 13 residues. Germline-derived CDR1 and CDR2 are MNHEY and SVGEGT. Trimming took off 4 bases at V and 5 bases at J, with 11 bases between the two ends. In DNA, the CDR3 is TGTGCCAGCAGTTTTTCCGTGGGGGAGACCCAGTACTTC. Translation: CASSFSVGETQYF.